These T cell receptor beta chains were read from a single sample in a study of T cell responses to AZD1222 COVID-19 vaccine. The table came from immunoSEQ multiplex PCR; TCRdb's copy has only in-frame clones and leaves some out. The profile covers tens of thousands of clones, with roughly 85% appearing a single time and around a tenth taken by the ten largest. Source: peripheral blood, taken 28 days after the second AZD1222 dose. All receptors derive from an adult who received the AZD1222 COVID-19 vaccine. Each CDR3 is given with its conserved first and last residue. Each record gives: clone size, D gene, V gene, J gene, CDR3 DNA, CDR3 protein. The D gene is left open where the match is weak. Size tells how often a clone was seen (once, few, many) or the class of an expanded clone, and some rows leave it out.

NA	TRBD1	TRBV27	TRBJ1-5	TGTGCCAGCAGCCCGAGGGGGACAGGAACTAATCAGCCCCAGCATTTT	CASSPRGTGTNQPQHF
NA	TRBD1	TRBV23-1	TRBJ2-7	TGCGCCAGCAGTCTCCCCGCTGACAGGGGGCTACGCGAGCAGTACTTC	CASSLPADRGLREQYF
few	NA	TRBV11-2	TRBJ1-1	TGTGCCAGCAGCTTAGATCCGGGACCGAACACTGAAGCTTTCTTT	CASSLDPGPNTEAFF
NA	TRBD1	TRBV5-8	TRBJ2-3	TGTGCCAGCAGCTCGCCCAGGGGGAGTGATACGCAGTATTTT	CASSSPRGSDTQYF
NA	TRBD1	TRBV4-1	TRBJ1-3	TGCGCCAGCAGCCAAGGTCAGGGGGGCGGAAACACCATATATTTT	CASSQGQGGGNTIYF
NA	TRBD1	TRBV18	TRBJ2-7	TGTGCCAGCTCACCGATTCAGGGGGCAGGGAACGAGCAGTACTTC	CASSPIQGAGNEQYF
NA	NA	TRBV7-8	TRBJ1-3	TGTGCCAGCAGCTTAGTGCAGGGCTCTGGAAACACCATATATTTT	CASSLVQGSGNTIYF
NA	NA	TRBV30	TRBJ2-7	TGTGCCTGGAGTTCAACGGGACCAGAGTACTTC	CAWSSTGPEYF
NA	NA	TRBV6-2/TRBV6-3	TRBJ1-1	TGTGCCAGCAGTTATGAGGGGAACACTGAAGCTTTCTTT	CASSYEGNTEAFF
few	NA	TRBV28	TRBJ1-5	TGTGCCAGCAGTCTCCTGGATCAGCCCCAGCATTTT	CASSLLDQPQHF
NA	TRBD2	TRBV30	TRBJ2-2	TGTGCCACCCGGGAGCGGGGGGCCCACACCGGGGAGCTGTTTTTT	CATRERGAHTGELFF
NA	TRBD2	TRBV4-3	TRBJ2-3	TGCGCCAGCAGCCAAGATATTACTAGCGGGACAATCACAGATACGCAGTATTTT	CASSQDITSGTITDTQYF
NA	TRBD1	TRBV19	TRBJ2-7	TGTGCCAGTATCGGTCAGGGGGCGCAGGACAGGTCCTACGAGCAGTACTTC	CASIGQGAQDRSYEQYF
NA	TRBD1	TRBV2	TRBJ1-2	TGTGCCAGCAGCACACGACAGGGGAGCCGCTATGGCTACACCTTC	CASSTRQGSRYGYTF